These T cell receptor beta chains were read from a single sample in a study of cytomegalovirus exposure and HLA in healthy donors. Data came from immunoSEQ multiplex PCR; TCRdb stores just in-frame clones and leaves some out. The sample consists of roughly 190,000 clones, 75% to 80% of them appearing once. Sequenced input: PBMCs. Receptor source: a female donor in good health and CMV-seronegative. The CDR3 runs from the conserved cysteine through the conserved F or W. Fields, in order: V gene, D gene, J gene, clone size, CDR3 protein, CDR3 DNA. A D gene is named only where the DNA matches it firmly. Some rows have no size entry. The others give once, few or many, or a class for an expanded clone.

TRBV2	.	TRBJ1-2	.	CASSVAGRGTF	TGTGCCAGCAGTGTAGCCGGTCGCGGCACCTTC
TRBV5-5	.	TRBJ2-7	once	CASSLVGDSRYEQYF	TGTGCCAGCAGCTTGGTGGGCGACAGTAGGTACGAGCAGTACTTC
TRBV7-6	.	TRBJ2-3	.	CASSLGALGTIGADTQYF	TGTGCCAGCAGCTTAGGGGCTTTGGGGACAATTGGCGCAGATACGCAGTATTTT
TRBV19	TRBD1	TRBJ2-1	.	CASKTGGGSYNEQFF	TGTGCCAGTAAGACAGGGGGCGGCTCCTACAATGAGCAGTTCTTC
TRBV4-1	TRBD2	TRBJ2-7	few	CASSQDITSERGYEQYF	TGCGCCAGCAGCCAAGACATCACCTCCGAGCGGGGTTACGAGCAGTACTTC
TRBV15	TRBD1	TRBJ1-1	.	CATSRRQGNKAFF	TGTGCCACCAGCAGACGACAGGGGAATAAAGCTTTCTTT
TRBV29-1	.	TRBJ2-3	.	CSVIPGTDTQYF	TGCAGCGTTATCCCGGGCACAGATACGCAGTATTTT
TRBV28	.	TRBJ2-2	.	CASKTDGSGWTGELFF	TGTGCCAGCAAGACGGACGGCTCGGGGTGGACCGGGGAGCTGTTTTTT
TRBV27	TRBD1	TRBJ1-6	few	CASSFLVGQGRGNSPLHF	TGTGCCAGCAGTTTTCTTGTCGGTCAGGGCAGGGGGAATTCACCCCTCCACTTT
TRBV19	TRBD2	TRBJ2-1	.	CASSTHRTSPTSYNEQFF	TGTGCCAGTAGTACCCACCGGACTAGCCCCACGTCCTACAATGAGCAGTTCTTC
TRBV18	.	TRBJ2-5	.	CASSPGTQETQYF	TGTGCCAGCTCACCAGGCACCCAAGAGACCCAGTACTTC
TRBV5-6	TRBD1	TRBJ2-7	.	CASSRGQGYEQYF	TGTGCCAGCAGCCGCGGACAGGGTTACGAGCAGTACTTC
TRBV2	.	TRBJ2-5	.	CASSEMGQSQETQYF	TGTGCCAGCAGTGAAATGGGGCAGTCCCAAGAGACCCAGTACTTC
TRBV29-1	TRBD1	TRBJ2-7	few	CSVGGTVGSYEQYF	TGCAGCGTTGGAGGGACAGTTGGCTCCTACGAGCAGTACTTC
TRBV7-9	TRBD1	TRBJ1-1	.	CSSSLQGTMNTEAFF	TGTTCCAGCAGCTTACAGGGGACTATGAACACTGAAGCTTTCTTT
TRBV13	TRBD1	TRBJ2-7	few	CASSILGDRGVPEQYF	TGTGCCAGCAGCATCCTGGGGGACAGGGGTGTCCCCGAGCAGTACTTC
TRBV4-2	.	TRBJ1-1	.	CASSPLKGIPNTEAFF	TGTGCCAGCAGCCCCTTGAAGGGGATCCCGAACACTGAAGCTTTCTTT
TRBV30	TRBD2	TRBJ2-7	.	CAWSHGLAASYEQYF	TGTGCCTGGAGCCACGGACTAGCGGCCTCCTACGAGCAGTACTTC
TRBV29-1	.	TRBJ2-7	few	CSVRGAGPAYEQYF	TGCAGCGTAAGGGGCGCAGGACCGGCCTACGAGCAGTACTTC
TRBV4-1	.	TRBJ2-7	.	CASSQEAAISSYEQYF	TGCGCCAGCAGCCAAGAGGCAGCGATAAGCTCCTACGAGCAGTACTTC
TRBV9	.	TRBJ1-3	once	CASGATSPSSGNTIYF	TGTGCCAGCGGAGCAACCTCCCCGTCCTCTGGAAACACCATATATTTT
TRBV6-6	TRBD2	TRBJ2-2	.	CASRRLAVNTGELFF	TGTGCCAGCAGAAGACTAGCGGTGAACACCGGGGAGCTGTTTTTT
TRBV19	.	TRBJ2-7	.	CASSIGGLDEQYF	TGTGCCAGTAGTATAGGCGGGCTAGACGAGCAGTACTTC
TRBV4-1	.	TRBJ1-1	.	CASSQEVGDTEAFF	TGCGCCAGCAGCCAAGAAGTTGGAGACACTGAAGCTTTCTTT